Listed below are T cell receptor beta chains from one sample, sequenced in a study of human T cells and chemical hapten exposure. A single record per CDR3 protein comes from TCRdb applying MiXCR to the RACE reads. The table has about 82,000 distinct CDR3 sequences, about an eighth seen once; the top ten hold more than 4.5%. The material sequenced was whole blood, taken in connection with sensitization to the hapten diphenylcyclopropenone (DPC). The receptors come from a woman aged 45-59 years with alopecia areata. Some clones in this sample may be carry-over from other donors' samples. Both conserved end residues are trimmed from each CDR3. Fields, in order: V gene, J gene, CDR3 protein.

>TRBV3-1|TRBJ2-7
ANSQELASSYEQY
>TRBV11-2|TRBJ2-1
ASSFRRTSSYNEQF
>TRBV29-1|TRBJ2-1
STRMTALNEQF
>TRBV27|TRBJ2-2
ASSYTDYTGELF
>TRBV3-1|TRBJ1-3
ASSHLPVSGNTIY
>TRBV29-1|TRBJ2-3
SVEDLPRVADTQY
>TRBV21-1|TRBJ2-6
ASIQQGASSGANVLT
>TRBV6-5|TRBJ2-7
ASSYSEGWRIAPDEQY
>TRBV19|TRBJ1-5
ASSVPGTGHQPQH
>TRBV10-3|TRBJ2-3
ATASGGSTDTQY
>TRBV7-9|TRBJ2-1
ASSQNSQFYNEQF
>TRBV15|TRBJ2-5
ATSRDSREETQY
>TRBV11-2|TRBJ2-7
ASSLGPPFVQY
>TRBV7-9|TRBJ2-1
ASSRGDRVLSEQF
>TRBV10-1|TRBJ2-2
ASSPLKGQTTGELF
>TRBV9|TRBJ1-2
ASRRGVDGYT
>TRBV5-1|TRBJ1-3
ASSQGTSGNTIY
>TRBV29-1|TRBJ1-1
SGSAGAEAF
>TRBV12-5|TRBJ2-5
ASASPTAGVRSIETQY
>TRBV9|TRBJ2-1
ASSVTGLGYNEQF
>TRBV18|TRBJ2-7
ASSRETGLEQY
>TRBV5-1|TRBJ2-5
ASSFGTSGSPSEETQY
>TRBV18|TRBJ2-3
ASSPLGTTTTDTQY
>TRBV28|TRBJ2-7
ASYLLARTYEQY
>TRBV7-6|TRBJ2-1
ASSYLAARYREQF
>TRBV11-2|TRBJ2-5
ASSLGAGPGETQY
>TRBV12-5|TRBJ1-5
ASGLVVDRVSNQPQH
>TRBV27|TRBJ1-1
ASSLSGGGREAF
>TRBV7-6|TRBJ2-1
ASSPPGTAYNEQF
>TRBV27|TRBJ1-2
ASSLSTGYGYT
>TRBV29-1|TRBJ2-1
SVLLAGDPYNEQF
>TRBV10-3|TRBJ1-2
AISPAGADYGYT
>TRBV10-3|TRBJ2-1
AISEQLAGGFYNEQF
>TRBV7-8|TRBJ1-2
ASSSLDFGYT
>TRBV11-2|TRBJ2-1
ASSFERNPYNEQF
>TRBV3-1|TRBJ1-6
ASSQAQGGWTLH
>TRBV7-2|TRBJ2-1
ASSLIGGWGGEQF
>TRBV28|TRBJ2-7
ASKGGGYEQY
>TRBV5-1|TRBJ2-1
ASSLSAGEYNEQF
>TRBV5-4|TRBJ1-1
ASSLVLGKNTEAF
>TRBV6-6|TRBJ1-4
ASSPDLGQGEKLF
>TRBV2|TRBJ1-1
ASSESGALGEAF
>TRBV2|TRBJ1-4
ASSNGLEEKLF
>TRBV15|TRBJ2-1
ATSTAGVYNEQF
>TRBV2|TRBJ1-6
ASRALGNSPLH
>TRBV28|TRBJ1-2
ASSPPGTQGYT
>TRBV7-9|TRBJ2-1
ASSPPHTYNEQF
>TRBV9|TRBJ1-2
ASSVFDRVSNYGYT
>TRBV4-1|TRBJ2-1
ASSQGPQREGHNEQF
>TRBV6-2/TRBV6-3|TRBJ1-1
ASSQGRRDTEAF
>TRBV11-2|TRBJ2-3
ASSFEAVAGGSTDTQY
>TRBV9|TRBJ2-1
ASSIPGTHPNEQF
>TRBV7-2|TRBJ2-3
ASSVRLAGAGGDTQY
>TRBV6-4|TRBJ1-1
ASSKTGSDTEAF
>TRBV20-1|TRBJ1-5
SASTPRAGNQPQH